This TCR beta chain is drawn from a study of CD8 T cells in ankylosing spondylitis. One entry per CDR3 protein, called by TCRdb with MiXCR from the 5' RACE reads. Here the sample spans 240,000 or so distinct CDR3 sequences, approximately 11% being singletons. This clonotype was recorded at least ten times. CDR3 size: 15 residues. The ends were cut back, 6 bases at V and 5 bases at J, with 16 bases in the middle. Per the germline V gene, CDR1 is LGHNT and CDR2 is FRNRAP. This TCR was recovered from a male donor with ankylosing spondylitis or in good health (not recorded which). Sequencing was carried out using blood, either unsorted or a sorted T cell fraction (not recorded which). The chain combines TRBV12-5 with TRBJ2-2, with a weak D call TRBD2 (6 bases). The CDR3 reads CASGLGGPSTGELFF. The CDR3 DNA follows: TGTGCTAGTGGCCTCGGGGGACCCTCGACCGGGGAGCTGTTTTTT.